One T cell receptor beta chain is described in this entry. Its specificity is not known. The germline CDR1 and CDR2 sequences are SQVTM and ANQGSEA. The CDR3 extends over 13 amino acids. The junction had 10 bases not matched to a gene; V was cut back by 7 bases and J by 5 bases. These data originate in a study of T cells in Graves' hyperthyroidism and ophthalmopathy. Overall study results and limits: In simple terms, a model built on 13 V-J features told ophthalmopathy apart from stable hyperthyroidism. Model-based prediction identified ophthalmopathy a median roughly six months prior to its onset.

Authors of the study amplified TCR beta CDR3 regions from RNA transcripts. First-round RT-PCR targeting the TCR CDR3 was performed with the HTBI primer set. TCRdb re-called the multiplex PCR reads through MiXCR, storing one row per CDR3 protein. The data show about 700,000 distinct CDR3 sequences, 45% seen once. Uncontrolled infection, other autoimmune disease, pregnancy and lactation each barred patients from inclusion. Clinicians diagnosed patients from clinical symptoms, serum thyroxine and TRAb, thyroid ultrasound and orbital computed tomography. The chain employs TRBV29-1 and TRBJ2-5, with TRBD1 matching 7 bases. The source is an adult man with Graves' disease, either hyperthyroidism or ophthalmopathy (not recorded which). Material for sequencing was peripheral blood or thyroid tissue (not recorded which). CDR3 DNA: TGCAGCGCTGGAACAGGGGACGCGGAGACCCAGTACTTC. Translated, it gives CSAGTGDAETQYF.